The next 20 T cell receptor beta chains were all read from a single sample in a study of blood T cells in healthy people across ages. A sample-barcoded 5' primer and a J-beta primer mix were used in a second PCR of about 6 to 12 cycles. TCRdb fed the 5' RACE reads into MiXCR, producing one record per CDR3 protein. Among fewer than 1,000,000 distinct CDR3 sequences listed, under 45% were seen once. The sample consisted of blood. These receptors all come from a man aged 55 to 70 in good health.

The V gene is TRBV15, the J gene TRBJ2-3; D is uncertain. The CDR3 contains 17 residues. V lost 5 bases, J lost 0 bases, and 18 bases lay in between. CDR1 and CDR2 from the germline V gene are LNHNV and YYDKDF (reference sequence). CDR3 loop: CATSPIGLTASTDTQYF. For the CDR3, the DNA is TGTGCCACCAGCCCCATAGGGCTTACGGCTAGCACAGATACGCAGTATTTT.

The chain joins TRBV5-1 to TRBJ2-5, with TRBD2 as a possible D gene (5 bases). Trimming left V 3 bases short and J 2 bases short, with 14 bases between. The V gene's germline CDR1 is SGHRS and CDR2 YFSETQ. The CDR3 spans 15 residues. CDR3 region: CASSSSAATQETQYF. The CDR3 coding sequence is TGCGCCAGCAGCTCTTCAGCGGCGACACAAGAGACCCAGTACTTC.

CDR3 loop: CANTPDRVGTDTQYF. CDR3 coding DNA: TGTGCCAACACTCCCGACAGGGTAGGCACAGATACGCAGTATTTT. The chain uses TRBV7-2 and TRBJ2-3, with 7 bases identical to TRBD1. Germline lookup yields CDR1 SGHTA and CDR2 FQGNSA. The CDR3 extends over 15 amino acids. V shed 10 bases and J 1 base; nucleotides not matched to a gene: 11.

A remark on this clonotype: Germline is not matched at one junction end, which may reflect a read error. The rearrangement uses TRBV7-2 and TRBJ2-6; the D call may be TRBD1 or TRBD2 (5 bases each). The germline V gene has CDR1 SGHTA and CDR2 FQGNSA. There are 18 residues in the CDR3. CDR3 coding DNA: TGTGCCAGCAGCTTAGGACGCCAGGGCAATCCCGGGGCCAACATCCTGACTTTC. Translated: CASSLGRQGNPGANILTF. Looking up the rest from reference TRBV7-2 and TRBJ2-6 gives the full variable domain: GAGVSQSPSNKVTEKGKDVELRCDPISGHTALYWYRQSLGQGLEFLIYFQGNSAPDKSGLPSDRFSAERTGGSVSTLTIQRTQQEDSAVYLCASSLGRQGNPGANILTFGAGSRLTVL.

Details on this clonotype: A much larger clone lies one base from this, so it may be a read error. The V gene is TRBV12-3 or TRBV12-4, the J gene TRBJ2-1, with 7 bases aligning to TRBD2. The CDR3 extends over 13 amino acids. V lost 6 bases to trimming and J lost 13 bases; unmatched junction nucleotides: 12. The CDR3 coding sequence is TGTGCCAGCAGAAGAACTAGCGTAGAGACCCAGTTCTTC. As protein: CASRRTSVETQFF.

J is TRBJ2-7 and V is TRBV29-1; perhaps D is TRBD1 or TRBD2 (5 bases each). CDR3 length: 13 residues. CDR1 and CDR2 (germline): SQVTM, ANQGSEA. Trimming left V 0 bases short and J 7 bases short, with 13 bases between. CDR3 bases: TGCAGCGTTGAAGATCAAGGGACGTGGGAGCAGTACTTC. Protein: CSVEDQGTWEQYF.

This clonotype was picked up a small number of times. The gene calls are TRBV20-1 and TRBJ2-5, with 9 bases that match TRBD1. With V trimmed by 6 bases and J by 1 base, 3 bases remained unmatched. Germline V gene sequence: CDR1 DFQATT, CDR2 SNEGSKA (reference sequence). The CDR3 covers 13 residues. The DNA of the CDR3 is TGCAGTGCCGGGACAGGGATCCAAGAGACCCAGTACTTC. This gives the protein CSAGTGIQETQYF.

This clonotype occurred a few times. The V and J genes are TRBV7-2 and TRBJ1-2; D call uncertain. V lost 2 bases to trimming and J lost 8 bases, with 9 bases between them. Germline CDR1 reads SGHTA; CDR2 reads FQGNSA. The CDR3 is 12 residues long. The CDR3 DNA reads as TGTGCCAGCAGCTTAACCCCTTCAGGCTACACCTTC. Encoded protein: CASSLTPSGYTF.

The V and J genes are TRBV29-1 and TRBJ2-1, with 7 bases that match TRBD2. The CDR3 contains 13 residues. Losses at the gene ends were 3 bases for V and 2 bases for J; bases not matched to a gene: 1. Germline CDR1 and CDR2: SQVTM and ANQGSEA. The CDR3 protein is CSVDGTTYNEQFF. The CDR3, as DNA: TGCAGCGTTGATGGGACTACCTACAATGAGCAGTTCTTC.

The chain recombines TRBV7-8 with TRBJ2-3, with 7 nucleotides matching TRBD1. Per germline, CDR1 SGHVS and CDR2 FQNEAQ. With 6 bases clipped from V and 2 bases from J, the junction kept 8 bases outside the gene matches. The CDR3 spans 15 residues. The CDR3 here is CASSMGQIFTDTQYF. CDR3 nucleotide sequence: TGTGCCAGCAGTATGGGACAGATATTCACAGATACGCAGTATTTT.

The V call is TRBV7-2, the J call TRBJ2-4; 12 nucleotides match TRBD2. Judging by the DNA end, TRBJ2-7 fits better; the J call may be wrong. The germline V gene has CDR1 SGHTA and CDR2 FQGNSA. This CDR3 region has 17 residues. CDR3 protein: CASSSNPLAGGAYEQYF. The CDR3 nucleotides are TGTGCCAGCAGCTCGAACCCACTAGCGGGGGGCGCCTACGAGCAGTACTTC.

This clonotype was seen more than once but under ten times. The V gene is TRBV9, the J gene TRBJ2-4, with TRBD2 matching over 12 bases. Germline V lookup: CDR1 SGDLS, CDR2 YYNGEE. The CDR3 has 15 residues. Trimming removed 4 bases from V and 13 bases from J; junction bases left unmatched: 12. The CDR3 loop reads CASSPGLAGYEEQYF. CDR3 coding DNA: TGTGCCAGCAGCCCAGGACTAGCGGGGTATGAAGAGCAGTACTTC.

This clonotype came up a few times. This chain uses TRBV4-1 with TRBJ1-2; TRBD1 matches 9 bases. The CDR3 contains 15 residues. Germline-derived CDR1 and CDR2 are MGHRA and YSYEKL. The ends lost 3 bases at V and 3 bases at J; junction bases unmatched: 5. In nucleotides, the CDR3 is TGCGCCAGCAGCCAGGGGACAGGGTTGGACTATGGCTACACCTTC. Its protein product is CASSQGTGLDYGYTF.

This clonotype was observed a handful of times. This sequence joins TRBV20-1 and TRBJ1-1, with TRBD1 matching 7 bases. Trimming removed 3 bases from V and 4 bases from J; junction bases left unmatched: 8. Looked up from germline, CDR1 is DFQATT and CDR2 is SNEGSKA (reference sequence). This CDR3 comprises 14 residues. CDR3: CSASSQGVITEAFF. The CDR3 nucleotides are TGCAGTGCTAGCTCTCAGGGGGTTATCACTGAAGCTTTCTTT.

This chain uses TRBV7-2 with TRBJ2-3; 8 bases align to TRBD1. V trimming: 7 bases; J trimming: 9 bases; junction bases outside the gene matches: 15. The CDR3 is made up of 15 amino acids. Germline values: CDR1 SGHTA, CDR2 FQGNSA. DNA of the CDR3: TGTGCCAGCACCACGTTAGTGGGGACAGGCGGAACGCAGTATTTT. This encodes CASTTLVGTGGTQYF.

This chain links TRBV27 with TRBJ2-5; maybe TRBD1 (6 bases). CDR3 length: 14 amino acids. Germline values: CDR1 MNHEY, CDR2 SMNVEV (reference sequence). V dropped 8 bases and J dropped 1 base, with 14 bases sitting between them. CDR3 sequence: CASGNGGSQETQYF. The CDR3 DNA follows: TGTGCCAGCGGTAATGGGGGCTCCCAAGAGACCCAGTACTTC.

This clonotype was counted only a few times. This chain uses TRBV11-1 with TRBJ2-3, with 11 bases that match TRBD2. After removal of 4 bases from V and 6 bases from J, the junction contained 6 bases not matched to a gene. The CDR3 runs 15 residues. Germline values: CDR1 SGHAT, CDR2 FQDESV (reference sequence). The CDR3 DNA reads TGTGCCAGCAGCTCTACTAGCGGGGGCCTGGATACGCAGTATTTT. Its translation is CASSSTSGGLDTQYF.

V is TRBV7-9 and J is TRBJ1-2; TRBD1 matches at 7 bases. The germline V gene encodes CDR1 SEHNR and CDR2 FQNEAQ (reference sequence). This CDR3 is 16 amino acids long. The V and J ends lost 5 bases and 1 base, in that order; junction bases with no gene match: 10. The CDR3 coding sequence is TGTGCCAGCAGCACAGAGAGGGGGCGTAATAACTATGGCTACACCTTC. Its translation: CASSTERGRNNYGYTF.

CDR3 sequence: CASSVGGGNPNTDTQYF. CDR3 coding DNA: TGTGCCAGCAGCGTAGGGGGGGGGAACCCTAACACAGATACGCAGTATTTT. The V call is TRBV9, the J call TRBJ2-3; 7 bases align to TRBD2. The germline V gene has CDR1 SGDLS and CDR2 YYNGEE. The CDR3 contains 17 residues. With V trimmed by 0 bases and J by 2 bases, 9 bases remained unmatched.

The V and J genes are TRBV5-5 and TRBJ2-2; possible D gene TRBD1, 6 bases. Germline V CDR1 and CDR2: SGHKS, YYEKEE (reference sequence). The CDR3 extends over 14 amino acids. Trimming removed 4 bases at V and 4 bases at J, with 11 bases between. CDR3 nucleotides: TGTGCCAGCAGCGGGACACTCTTCACCGGGGAGCTGTTTTTT. Translation: CASSGTLFTGELFF.